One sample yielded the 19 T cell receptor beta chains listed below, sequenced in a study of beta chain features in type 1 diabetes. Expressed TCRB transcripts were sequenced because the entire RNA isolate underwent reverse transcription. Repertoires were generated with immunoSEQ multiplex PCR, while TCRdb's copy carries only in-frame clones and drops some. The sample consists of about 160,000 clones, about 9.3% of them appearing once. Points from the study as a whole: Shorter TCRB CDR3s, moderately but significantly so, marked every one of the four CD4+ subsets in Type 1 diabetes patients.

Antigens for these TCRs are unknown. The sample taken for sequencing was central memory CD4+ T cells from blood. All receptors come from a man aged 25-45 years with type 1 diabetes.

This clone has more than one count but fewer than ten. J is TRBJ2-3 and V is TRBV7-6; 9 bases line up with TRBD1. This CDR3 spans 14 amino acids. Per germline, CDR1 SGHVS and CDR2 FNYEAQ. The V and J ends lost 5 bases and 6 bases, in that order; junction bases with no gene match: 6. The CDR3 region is CASSTGTGKDTQYF. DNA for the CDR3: TGTGCCAGCAGCACAGGGACAGGGAAGGATACGCAGTATTTT. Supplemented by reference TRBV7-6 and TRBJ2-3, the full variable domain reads GAGVSQSPRYKVTKRGQDVALRCDPISGHVSLYWYRQALGQGPEFLTYFNYEAQQDKSGLPNDRFSAERPEGSISTLTIQRTEQRDSAMYRCASSTGTGKDTQYFGPGTRLTVL.

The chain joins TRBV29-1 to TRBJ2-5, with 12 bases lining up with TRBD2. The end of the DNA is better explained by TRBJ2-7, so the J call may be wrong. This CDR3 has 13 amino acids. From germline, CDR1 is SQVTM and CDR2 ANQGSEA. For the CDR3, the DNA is TGCAGCGCTCGGACTAGCGGGAAAGACGAGCAGTACTTC. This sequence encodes CSARTSGKDEQYF.

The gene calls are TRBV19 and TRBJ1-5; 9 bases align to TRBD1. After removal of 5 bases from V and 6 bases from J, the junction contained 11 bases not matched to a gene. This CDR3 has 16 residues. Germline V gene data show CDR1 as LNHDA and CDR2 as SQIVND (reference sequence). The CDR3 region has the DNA TGTGCCAGTAGTCCACTCCCGGGACAGGGACGTCAGCCCCAGCATTTT. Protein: CASSPLPGQGRQPQHF.

The CDR3 loop is CASSEPGQGYNEQFF. CDR3 nucleotides: TGTGCCAGCAGTGAACCCGGACAGGGCTACAATGAGCAGTTCTTC. This chain joins TRBV2 and TRBJ2-1; 8 bases fit TRBD1. From germline, CDR1 is SNHLY and CDR2 FYNNEI. With 2 bases clipped from V and 3 bases from J, the junction kept 3 bases outside the gene matches. The CDR3 is made up of 15 amino acids. Full variable domain (missing parts from reference TRBV2 and TRBJ2-1): EPEVTQTPSHQVTQMGQEVILRCVPISNHLYFYWYRQILGQKVEFLVSFYNNEISEKSEIFDDQFSVERPDGSNFTLKIRSTKLEDSAMYFCASSEPGQGYNEQFFGPGTRLTVL.

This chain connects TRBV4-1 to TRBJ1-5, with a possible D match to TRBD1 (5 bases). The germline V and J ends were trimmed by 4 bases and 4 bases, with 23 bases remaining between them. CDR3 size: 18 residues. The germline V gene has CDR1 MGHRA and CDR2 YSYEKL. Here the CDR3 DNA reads TGCGCCAGCAGCCGGATGATAAAGACGGACACCTTGAATCAGCCCCAGCATTTT. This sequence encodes CASSRMIKTDTLNQPQHF.

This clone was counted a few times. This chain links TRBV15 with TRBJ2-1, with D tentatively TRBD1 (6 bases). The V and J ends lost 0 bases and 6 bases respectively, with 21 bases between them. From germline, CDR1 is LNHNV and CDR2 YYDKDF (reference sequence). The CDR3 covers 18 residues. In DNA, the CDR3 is TGTGCCACCAGCAGAGACGCTCTTCAGGGGACGCGAGTCAATGAGCAGTTCTTC. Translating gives CATSRDALQGTRVNEQFF.

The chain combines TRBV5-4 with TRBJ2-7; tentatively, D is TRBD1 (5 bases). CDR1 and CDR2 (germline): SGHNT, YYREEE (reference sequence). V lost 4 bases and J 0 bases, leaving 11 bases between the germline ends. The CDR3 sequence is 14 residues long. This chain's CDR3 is CASSRQGSSYEQYF. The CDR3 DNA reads TGTGCCAGCAGCCGCCAGGGCAGCTCCTACGAGCAGTACTTC. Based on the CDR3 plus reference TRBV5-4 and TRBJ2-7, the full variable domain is ETGVTQSPTHLIKTRGQQVTLRCSSQSGHNTVSWYQQALGQGPQFIFQYYREEENGRGNFPPRFSGLQFPNYSSELNVNALELDDSALYLCASSRQGSSYEQYFGPGTRLTVT.

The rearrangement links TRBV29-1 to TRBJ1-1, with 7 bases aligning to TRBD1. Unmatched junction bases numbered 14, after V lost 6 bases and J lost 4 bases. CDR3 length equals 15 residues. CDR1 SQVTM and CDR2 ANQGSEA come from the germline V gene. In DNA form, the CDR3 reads TGCAGCGTGGAAAAGACAGGGAGAGGGAGCACTGAAGCTTTCTTT. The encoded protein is CSVEKTGRGSTEAFF.

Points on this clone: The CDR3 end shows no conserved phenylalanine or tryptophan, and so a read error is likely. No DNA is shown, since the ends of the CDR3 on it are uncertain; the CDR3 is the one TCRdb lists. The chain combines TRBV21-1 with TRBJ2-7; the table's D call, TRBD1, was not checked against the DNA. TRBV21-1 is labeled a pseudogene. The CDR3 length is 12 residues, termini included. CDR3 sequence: CASSKGRQGRLR.

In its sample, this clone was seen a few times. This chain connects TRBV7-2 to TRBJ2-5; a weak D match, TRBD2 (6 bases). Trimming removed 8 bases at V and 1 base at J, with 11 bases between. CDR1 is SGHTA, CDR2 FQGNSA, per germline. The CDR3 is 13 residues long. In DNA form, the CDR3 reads TGTGCCAGCGTTCGGGGGTCCCAAGAGACCCAGTACTTC. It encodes CASVRGSQETQYF. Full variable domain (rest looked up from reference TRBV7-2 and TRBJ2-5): GAGVSQSPSNKVTEKGKDVELRCDPISGHTALYWYRQSLGQGLEFLIYFQGNSAPDKSGLPSDRFSAERTGGSVSTLTIQRTQQEDSAVYLCASVRGSQETQYFGPGTRLLVL.

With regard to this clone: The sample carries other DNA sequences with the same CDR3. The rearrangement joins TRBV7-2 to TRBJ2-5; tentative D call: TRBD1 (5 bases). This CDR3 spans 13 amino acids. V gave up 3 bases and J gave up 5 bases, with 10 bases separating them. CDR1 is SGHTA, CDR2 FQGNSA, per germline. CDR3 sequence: CASSFQGRETQYF. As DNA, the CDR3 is TGTGCCAGCAGCTTCCAGGGTCGGGAGACCCAGTACTTC.

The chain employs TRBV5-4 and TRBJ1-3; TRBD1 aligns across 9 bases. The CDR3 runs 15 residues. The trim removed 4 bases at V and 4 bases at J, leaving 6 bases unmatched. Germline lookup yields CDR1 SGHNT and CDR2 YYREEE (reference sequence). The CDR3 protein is CASSGGQGSGNTIYF. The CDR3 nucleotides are TGTGCCAGCAGCGGGGGACAGGGATCAGGAAACACCATATATTTT.

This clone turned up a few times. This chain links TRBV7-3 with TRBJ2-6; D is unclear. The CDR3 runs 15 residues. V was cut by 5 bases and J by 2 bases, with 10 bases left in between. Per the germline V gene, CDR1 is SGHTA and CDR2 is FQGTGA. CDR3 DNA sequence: TGTGCCAGCAGCACACCTCGGGCTGGGGCCAACGTCCTGACTTTC. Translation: CASSTPRAGANVLTF.

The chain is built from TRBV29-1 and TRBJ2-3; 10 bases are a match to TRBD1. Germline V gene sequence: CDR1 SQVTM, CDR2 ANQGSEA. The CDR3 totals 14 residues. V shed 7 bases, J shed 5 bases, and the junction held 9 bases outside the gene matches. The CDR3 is CSGRDRGFVDTQYF. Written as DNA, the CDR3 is TGCAGCGGACGGGACAGGGGTTTTGTAGATACGCAGTATTTT.

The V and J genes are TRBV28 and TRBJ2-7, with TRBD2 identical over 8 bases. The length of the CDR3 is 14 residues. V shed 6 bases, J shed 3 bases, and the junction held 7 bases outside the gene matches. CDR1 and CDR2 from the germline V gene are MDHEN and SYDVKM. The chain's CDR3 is CASRTSAGDYEQYF. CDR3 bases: TGTGCCAGCAGGACATCAGCGGGAGACTACGAGCAGTACTTC.

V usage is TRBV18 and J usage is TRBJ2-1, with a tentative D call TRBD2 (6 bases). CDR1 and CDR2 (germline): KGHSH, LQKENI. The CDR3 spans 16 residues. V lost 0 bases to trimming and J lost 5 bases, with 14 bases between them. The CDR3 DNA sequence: TGTGCCAGCTCACCACCGAACGGGAGATCCCACAATGAGCAGTTCTTC. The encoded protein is CASSPPNGRSHNEQFF.

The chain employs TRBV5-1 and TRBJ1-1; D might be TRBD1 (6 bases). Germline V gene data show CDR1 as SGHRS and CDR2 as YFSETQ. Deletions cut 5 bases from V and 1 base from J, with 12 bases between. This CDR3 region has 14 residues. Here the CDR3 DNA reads TGCGCCAGCAGTGGGGGCGAGGAGAACACTGAAGCTTTCTTT. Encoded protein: CASSGGEENTEAFF.

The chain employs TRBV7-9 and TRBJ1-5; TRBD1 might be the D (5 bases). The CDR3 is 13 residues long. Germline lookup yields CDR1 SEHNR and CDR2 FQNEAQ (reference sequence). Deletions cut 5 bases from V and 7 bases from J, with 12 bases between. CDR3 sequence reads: CASSPQGRQPQHF. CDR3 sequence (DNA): TGTGCCAGCAGCCCTCAGGGTAGACAGCCCCAGCATTTT.

The CDR3 loop reads CASTREGITYEQYF. CDR3 bases: TGTGCCAGCACCAGGGAGGGGATAACCTACGAGCAGTACTTC. The chain uses TRBV2 and TRBJ2-7; 7 positions agree with TRBD2. V lost 7 bases to trimming and J lost 2 bases; unmatched junction nucleotides: 8. Germline CDR1 is SNHLY and CDR2 is FYNNEI. The CDR3 is made up of 14 amino acids.